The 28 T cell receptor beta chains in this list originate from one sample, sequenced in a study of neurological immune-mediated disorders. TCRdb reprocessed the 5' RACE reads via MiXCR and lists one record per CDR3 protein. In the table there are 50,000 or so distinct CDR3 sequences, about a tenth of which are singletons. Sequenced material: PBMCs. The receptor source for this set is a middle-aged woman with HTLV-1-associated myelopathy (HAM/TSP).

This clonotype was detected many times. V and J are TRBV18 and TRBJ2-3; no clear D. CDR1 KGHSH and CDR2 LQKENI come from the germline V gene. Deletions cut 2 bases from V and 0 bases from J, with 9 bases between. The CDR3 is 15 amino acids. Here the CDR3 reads CASSPIPSSTDTQYF. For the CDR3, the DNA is TGTGCCAGCTCACCAATTCCTTCCAGCACAGATACGCAGTATTTT.

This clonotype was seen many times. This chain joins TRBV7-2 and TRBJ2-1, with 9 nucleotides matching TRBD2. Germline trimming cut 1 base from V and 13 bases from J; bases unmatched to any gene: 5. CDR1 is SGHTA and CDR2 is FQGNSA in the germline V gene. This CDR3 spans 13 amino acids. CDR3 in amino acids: CASSLGAGGHQFF. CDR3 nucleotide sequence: TGTGCCAGCAGCTTAGGTGCGGGGGGGCACCAGTTCTTC.

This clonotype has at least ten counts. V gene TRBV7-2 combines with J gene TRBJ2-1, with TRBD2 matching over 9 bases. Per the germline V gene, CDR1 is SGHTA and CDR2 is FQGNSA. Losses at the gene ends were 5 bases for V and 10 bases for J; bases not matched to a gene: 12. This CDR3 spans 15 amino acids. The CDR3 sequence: CASSRVAGAPGEQFF. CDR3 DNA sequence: TGTGCCAGCAGCCGGGTAGCGGGGGCCCCTGGGGAGCAGTTCTTC.

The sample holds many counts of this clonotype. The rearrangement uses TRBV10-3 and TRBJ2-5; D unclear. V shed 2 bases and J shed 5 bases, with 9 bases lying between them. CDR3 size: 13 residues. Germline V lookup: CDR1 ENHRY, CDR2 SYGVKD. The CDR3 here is CAISEPGLETQYF. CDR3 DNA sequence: TGTGCCATCAGTGAGCCGGGTTTGGAGACCCAGTACTTC.

Here the CDR3 reads CASSLLVGTNTGELFF. As DNA, the CDR3 is TGTGCCAGCAGTTTATTGGTGGGGACTAACACCGGGGAGCTGTTTTTT. The chain joins TRBV12-3 or TRBV12-4 to TRBJ2-2; the D gene is possibly TRBD2 (6 bases). The CDR3 runs to 16 residues. The ends were cut back, 2 bases at V and 2 bases at J, with 12 bases in the middle.

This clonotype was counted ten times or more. The CDR3 DNA follows: TGCAGTGCGAATAGGGGGGGATCGAACACTGAAGCTTTCTTT. Translated, it gives CSANRGGSNTEAFF. This chain joins TRBV20-1 and TRBJ1-1, with a tentative D call TRBD1 (6 bases). The CDR3 length is 14 residues. V was cut by 6 bases and J by 1 base, with 15 bases left in between. In germline, CDR1 is DFQATT, CDR2 SNEGSKA (reference sequence).

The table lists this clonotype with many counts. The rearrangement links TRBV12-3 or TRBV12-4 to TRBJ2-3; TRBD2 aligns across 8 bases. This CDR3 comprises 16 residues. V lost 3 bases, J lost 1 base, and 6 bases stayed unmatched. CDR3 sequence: CASSLAGGHGTDTQYF. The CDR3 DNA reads TGTGCCAGCAGTTTGGCGGGGGGCCATGGCACAGATACGCAGTATTTT.

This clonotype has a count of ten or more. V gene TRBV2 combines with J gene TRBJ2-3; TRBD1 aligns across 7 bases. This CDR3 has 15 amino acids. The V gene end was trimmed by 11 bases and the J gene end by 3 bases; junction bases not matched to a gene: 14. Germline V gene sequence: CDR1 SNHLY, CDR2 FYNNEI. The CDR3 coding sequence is TGTGCCGTACGACAGGGCCCGCTAGCAACAGATACGCAGTATTTT. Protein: CAVRQGPLATDTQYF.

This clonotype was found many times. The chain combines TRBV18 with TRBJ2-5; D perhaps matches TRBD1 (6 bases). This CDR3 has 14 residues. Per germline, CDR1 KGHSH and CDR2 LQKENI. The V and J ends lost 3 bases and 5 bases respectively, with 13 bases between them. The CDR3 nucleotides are TGTGCCAGCTCACCTCCAGGGGTATGGGAGACCCAGTACTTC. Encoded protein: CASSPPGVWETQYF.

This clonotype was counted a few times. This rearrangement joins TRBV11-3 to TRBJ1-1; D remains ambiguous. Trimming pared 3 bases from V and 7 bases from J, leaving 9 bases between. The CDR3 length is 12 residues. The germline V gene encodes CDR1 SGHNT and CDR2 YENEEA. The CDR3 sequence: CASSFYGNEAFF. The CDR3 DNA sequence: TGTGCCAGCAGCTTTTACGGAAATGAAGCTTTCTTT.

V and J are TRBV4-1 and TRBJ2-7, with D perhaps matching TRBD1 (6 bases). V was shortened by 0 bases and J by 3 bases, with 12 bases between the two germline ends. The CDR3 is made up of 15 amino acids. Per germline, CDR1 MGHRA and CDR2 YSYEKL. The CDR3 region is CASSQDPGTLYEQYF. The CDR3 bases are TGCGCCAGCAGCCAAGATCCCGGGACACTCTACGAGCAGTACTTC.

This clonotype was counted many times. CDR3 sequence (DNA): TGTGCCAGCAGCCCCGGGACAAACAATGAGCAGTTCTTC. Its protein product is CASSPGTNNEQFF. The V gene is TRBV6-2 or TRBV6-3, the J gene TRBJ2-1, with D possibly being TRBD1 (6 bases). CDR3 size: 13 residues. V lost 6 bases and J lost 5, with 11 bases in between. Germline CDR1 and CDR2: MNHEY and SVGEGT.

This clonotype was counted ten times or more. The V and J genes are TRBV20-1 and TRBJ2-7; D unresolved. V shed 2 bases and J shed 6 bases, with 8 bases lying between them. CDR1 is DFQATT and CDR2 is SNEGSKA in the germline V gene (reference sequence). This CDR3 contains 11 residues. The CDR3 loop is CSARTGLEQYF. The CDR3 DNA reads TGCAGTGCTAGAACCGGTCTCGAGCAGTACTTC.

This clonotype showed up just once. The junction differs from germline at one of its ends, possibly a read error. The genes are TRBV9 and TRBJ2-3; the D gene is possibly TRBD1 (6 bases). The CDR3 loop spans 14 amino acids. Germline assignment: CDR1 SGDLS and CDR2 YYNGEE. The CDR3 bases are TGTGCCAGCAAGCCGAGGGGGAGCACAGATACGCTGTATTTT. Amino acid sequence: CASKPRGSTDTLYF. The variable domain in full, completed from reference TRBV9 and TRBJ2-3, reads DSGVTQTPKHLITATGQRVTLRCSPRSGDLSVYWYQQSLDQGLQFLIQYYNGEERAKGNILERFSAQQFPDLHSELNLSSLELGDSALYFCASKPRGSTDTLYFGPGTRLTVL.

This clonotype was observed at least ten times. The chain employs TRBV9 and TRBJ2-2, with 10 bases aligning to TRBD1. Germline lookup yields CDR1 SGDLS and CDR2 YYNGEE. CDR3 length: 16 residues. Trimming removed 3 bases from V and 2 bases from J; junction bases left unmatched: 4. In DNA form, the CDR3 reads TGTGCCAGCAGCGCCCGACAGGGGGCAAACACCGGGGAGCTGTTTTTT. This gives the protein CASSARQGANTGELFF.

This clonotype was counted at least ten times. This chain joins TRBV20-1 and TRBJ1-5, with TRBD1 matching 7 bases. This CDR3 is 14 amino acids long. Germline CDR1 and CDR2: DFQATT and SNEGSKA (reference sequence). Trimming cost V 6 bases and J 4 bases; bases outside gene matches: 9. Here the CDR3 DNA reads TGCAGTGCCACACTGACAGGGAGGAATCAGCCCCAGCATTTT. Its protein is CSATLTGRNQPQHF.

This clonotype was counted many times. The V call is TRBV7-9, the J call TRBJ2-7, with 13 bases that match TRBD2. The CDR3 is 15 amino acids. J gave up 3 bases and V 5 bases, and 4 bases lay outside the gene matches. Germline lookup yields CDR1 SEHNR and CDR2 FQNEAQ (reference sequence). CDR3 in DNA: TGTGCCAGCAGCCCCTGGACTAGCGGGGGCTACGAGCAGTACTTC. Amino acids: CASSPWTSGGYEQYF.

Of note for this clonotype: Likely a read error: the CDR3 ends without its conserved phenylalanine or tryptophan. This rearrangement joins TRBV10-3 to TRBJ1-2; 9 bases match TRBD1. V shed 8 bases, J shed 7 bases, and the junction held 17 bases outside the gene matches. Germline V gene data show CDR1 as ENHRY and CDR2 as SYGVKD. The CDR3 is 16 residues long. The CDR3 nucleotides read TGTGCCATCCTCAGTCCATCGGGACAGGGAGGCTTTGGCTACACCGTC. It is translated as CAILSPSGQGGFGYTV.

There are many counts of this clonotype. Here the CDR3 reads CASSSGWFGRMNTEAFF. The DNA of the CDR3 is TGTGCCAGCAGTTCTGGTTGGTTCGGCAGAATGAACACTGAAGCTTTCTTT. The rearrangement joins TRBV6-2 or TRBV6-3 to TRBJ1-1, with D unresolved. Trimming pared 4 bases from V and 0 bases from J, leaving 18 bases between. The length of the CDR3 is 17 residues. Germline V gives CDR1 MNHEY, CDR2 SVGEGT.

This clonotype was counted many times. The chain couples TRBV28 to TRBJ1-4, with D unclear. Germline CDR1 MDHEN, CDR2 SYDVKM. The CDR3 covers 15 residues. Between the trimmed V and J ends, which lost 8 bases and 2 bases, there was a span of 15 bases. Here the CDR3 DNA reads TGTGCCAGCCGGACCCCACCGGGGACTAATGAAAAACTGTTTTTT. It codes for CASRTPPGTNEKLFF.

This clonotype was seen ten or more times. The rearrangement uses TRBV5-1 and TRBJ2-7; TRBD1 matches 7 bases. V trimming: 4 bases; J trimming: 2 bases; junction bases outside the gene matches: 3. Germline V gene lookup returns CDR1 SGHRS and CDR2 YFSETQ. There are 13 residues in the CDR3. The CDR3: CASSLDRAYEQYF. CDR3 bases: TGCGCCAGCAGCCTCGACAGGGCCTACGAGCAGTACTTC.

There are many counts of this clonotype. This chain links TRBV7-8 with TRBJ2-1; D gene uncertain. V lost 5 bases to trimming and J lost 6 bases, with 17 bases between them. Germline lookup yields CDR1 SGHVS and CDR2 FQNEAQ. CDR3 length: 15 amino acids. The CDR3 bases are TGTGCCAGCAGCCCGCTAGTAGGATTGGGCAATGAGCAGTTCTTC. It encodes CASSPLVGLGNEQFF. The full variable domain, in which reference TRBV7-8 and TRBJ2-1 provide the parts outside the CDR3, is GAGVSQSPRYKVAKRGQDVALRCDPISGHVSLFWYQQALGQGPEFLTYFQNEAQLDKSGLPSDRFFAERPEGSVSTLKIQRTQQEDSAVYLCASSPLVGLGNEQFFGPGTRLTVL.

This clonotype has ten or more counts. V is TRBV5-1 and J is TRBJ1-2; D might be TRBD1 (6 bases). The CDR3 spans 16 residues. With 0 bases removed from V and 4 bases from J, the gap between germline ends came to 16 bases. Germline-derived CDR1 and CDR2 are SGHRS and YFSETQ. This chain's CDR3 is CASSLAAGAIFYGYTF. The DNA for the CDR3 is TGCGCCAGCAGCTTGGCCGCAGGGGCGATATTCTATGGCTACACCTTC.

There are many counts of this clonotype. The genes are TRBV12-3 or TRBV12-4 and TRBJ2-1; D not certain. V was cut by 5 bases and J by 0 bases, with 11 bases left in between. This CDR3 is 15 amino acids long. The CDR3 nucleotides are TGTGCCAGCAGTACGGGCGTAAGCTCCTACAATGAGCAGTTCTTC. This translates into CASSTGVSSYNEQFF.

The CDR3 bases are TGTGCCATCAGTGAGTTCCCGGGGAACACTAATGAAAAACTGTTTTTT. The encoded protein is CAISEFPGNTNEKLFF. The chain employs TRBV10-3 and TRBJ1-4, with D unclear. The CDR3 runs 16 residues. Germline loops: CDR1 ENHRY, CDR2 SYGVKD. The V end lost 1 base, the J end lost 2 bases, and 11 bases lay between the germline ends.

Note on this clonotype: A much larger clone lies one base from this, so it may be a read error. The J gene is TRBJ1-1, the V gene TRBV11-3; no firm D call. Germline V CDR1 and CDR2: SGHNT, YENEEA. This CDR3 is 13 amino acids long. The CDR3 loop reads CASRLVIDTEAFF. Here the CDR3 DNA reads TGTGCCAGCAGATTAGTCATCGACACTGAAGCTTTCTTT.

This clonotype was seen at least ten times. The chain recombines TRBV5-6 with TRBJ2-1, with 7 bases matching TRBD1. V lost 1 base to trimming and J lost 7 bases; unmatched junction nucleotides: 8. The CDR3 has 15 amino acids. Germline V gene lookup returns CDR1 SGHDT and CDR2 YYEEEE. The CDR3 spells CASSLKGARVNEQFF. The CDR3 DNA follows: TGTGCCAGCAGCTTGAAGGGGGCTAGAGTGAATGAGCAGTTCTTC.

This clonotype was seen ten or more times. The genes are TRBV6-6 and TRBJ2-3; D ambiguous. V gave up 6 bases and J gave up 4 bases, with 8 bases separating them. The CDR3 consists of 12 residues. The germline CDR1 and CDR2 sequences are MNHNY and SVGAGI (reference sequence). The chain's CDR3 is CASRKEADTQYF. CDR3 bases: TGTGCCAGCAGAAAAGAGGCAGATACGCAGTATTTT.